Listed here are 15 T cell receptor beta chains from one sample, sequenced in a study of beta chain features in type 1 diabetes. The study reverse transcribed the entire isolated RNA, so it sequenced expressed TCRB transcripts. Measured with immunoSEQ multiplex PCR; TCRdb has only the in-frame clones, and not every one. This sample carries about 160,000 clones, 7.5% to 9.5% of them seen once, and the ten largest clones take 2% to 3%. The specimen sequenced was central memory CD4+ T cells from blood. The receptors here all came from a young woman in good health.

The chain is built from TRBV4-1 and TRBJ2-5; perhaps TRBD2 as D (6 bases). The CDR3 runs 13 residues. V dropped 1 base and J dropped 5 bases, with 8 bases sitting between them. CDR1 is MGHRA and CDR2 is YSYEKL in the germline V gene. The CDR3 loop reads CASSQARGETQYF. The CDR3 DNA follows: TGCGCCAGCAGCCAAGCACGGGGGGAGACCCAGTACTTC.

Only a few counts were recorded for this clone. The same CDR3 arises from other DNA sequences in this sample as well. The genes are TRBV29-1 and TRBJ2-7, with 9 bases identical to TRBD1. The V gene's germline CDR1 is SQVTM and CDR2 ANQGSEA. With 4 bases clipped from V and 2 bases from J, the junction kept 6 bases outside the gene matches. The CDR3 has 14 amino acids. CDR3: CSVAGGQGTYEQYF. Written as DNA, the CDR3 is TGCAGCGTTGCCGGGGGACAGGGAACCTACGAGCAGTACTTC.

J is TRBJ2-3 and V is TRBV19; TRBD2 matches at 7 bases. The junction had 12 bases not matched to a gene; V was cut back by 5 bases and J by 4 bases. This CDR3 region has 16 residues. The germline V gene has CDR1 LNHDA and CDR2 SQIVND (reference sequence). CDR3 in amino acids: CASSPQRSGIADTQYF. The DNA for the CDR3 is TGTGCCAGTAGTCCCCAGAGAAGCGGGATTGCAGATACGCAGTATTTT.

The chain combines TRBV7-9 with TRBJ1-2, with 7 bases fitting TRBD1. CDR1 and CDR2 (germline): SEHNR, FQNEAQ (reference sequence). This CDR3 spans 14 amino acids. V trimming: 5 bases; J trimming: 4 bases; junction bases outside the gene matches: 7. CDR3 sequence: CASSPGTAGYGYTF. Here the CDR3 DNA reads TGTGCCAGCAGCCCAGGGACAGCCGGCTATGGCTACACCTTC.

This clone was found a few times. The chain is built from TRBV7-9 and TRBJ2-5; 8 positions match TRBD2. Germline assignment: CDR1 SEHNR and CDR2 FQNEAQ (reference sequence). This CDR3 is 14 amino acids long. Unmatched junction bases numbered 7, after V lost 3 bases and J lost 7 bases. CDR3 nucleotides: TGTGCCAGCAGCTTGGCTAGCGGGTTGAGGACCCAGTACTTC. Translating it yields CASSLASGLRTQYF.

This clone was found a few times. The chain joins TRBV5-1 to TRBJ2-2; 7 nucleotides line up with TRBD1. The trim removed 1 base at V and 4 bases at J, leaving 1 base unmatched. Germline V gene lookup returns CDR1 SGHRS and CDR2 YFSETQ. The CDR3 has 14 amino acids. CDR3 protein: CASSLYRGTGELFF. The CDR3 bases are TGCGCCAGCAGCTTGTACAGGGGCACCGGGGAGCTGTTTTTT.

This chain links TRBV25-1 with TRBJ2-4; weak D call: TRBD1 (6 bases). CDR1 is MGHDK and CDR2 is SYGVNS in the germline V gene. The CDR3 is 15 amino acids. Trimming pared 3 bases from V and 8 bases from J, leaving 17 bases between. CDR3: CASSESGVRQDIQYF. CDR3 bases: TGTGCCAGCAGTGAGTCAGGGGTACGCCAGGACATTCAGTACTTC. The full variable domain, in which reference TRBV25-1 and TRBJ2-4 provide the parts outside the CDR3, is EADIYQTPRYLVIGTGKKITLECSQTMGHDKMYWYQQDPGMELHLIHYSYGVNSTEKGDLSSESTVSRIRTEHFPLTLESARPSHTSQYLCASSESGVRQDIQYFGAGTRLSVL.

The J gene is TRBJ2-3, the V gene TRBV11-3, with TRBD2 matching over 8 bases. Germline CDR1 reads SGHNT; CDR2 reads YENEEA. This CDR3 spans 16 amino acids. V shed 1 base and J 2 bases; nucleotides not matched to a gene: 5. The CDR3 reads CASSLGLAGITDTQYF. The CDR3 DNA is TGTGCCAGCAGCTTAGGCCTAGCGGGCATCACAGATACGCAGTATTTT.

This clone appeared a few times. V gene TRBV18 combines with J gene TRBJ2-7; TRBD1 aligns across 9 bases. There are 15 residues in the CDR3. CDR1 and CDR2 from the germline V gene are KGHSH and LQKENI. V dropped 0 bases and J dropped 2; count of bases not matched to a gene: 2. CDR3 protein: CASSPPTGGTYEQYF. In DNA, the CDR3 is TGTGCCAGCTCACCACCGACAGGGGGGACCTACGAGCAGTACTTC.

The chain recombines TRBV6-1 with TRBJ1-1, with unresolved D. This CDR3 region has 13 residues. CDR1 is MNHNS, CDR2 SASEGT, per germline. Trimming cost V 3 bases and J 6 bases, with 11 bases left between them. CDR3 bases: TGTGCCAGCAGTGACGGATCCGGGGCTGAAGCTTTCTTT. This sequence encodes CASSDGSGAEAFF.

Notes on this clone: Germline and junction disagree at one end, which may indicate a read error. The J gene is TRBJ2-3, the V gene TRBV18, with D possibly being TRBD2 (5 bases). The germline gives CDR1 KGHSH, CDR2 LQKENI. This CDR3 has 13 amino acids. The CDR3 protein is CASSPPDSDTQYF. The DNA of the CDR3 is TGTGCCAGCTCGCCACCGGACTCAGATACGCAGTATTTT.

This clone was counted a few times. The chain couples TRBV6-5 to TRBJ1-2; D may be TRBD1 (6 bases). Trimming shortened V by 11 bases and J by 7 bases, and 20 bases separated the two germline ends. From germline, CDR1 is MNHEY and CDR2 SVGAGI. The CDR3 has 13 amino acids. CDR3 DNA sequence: TGTGCCGCCCGACAGGAGACCTCCGTTGGCTACACCTTC. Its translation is CAARQETSVGYTF.

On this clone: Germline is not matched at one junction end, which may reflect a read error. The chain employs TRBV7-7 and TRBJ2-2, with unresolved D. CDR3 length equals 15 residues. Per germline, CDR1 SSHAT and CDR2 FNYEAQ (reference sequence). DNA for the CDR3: TGTGCTAGCAGCCCAGGCAACTGGAACACCGGGGAGCTGTTTTTT. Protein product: CASSPGNWNTGELFF. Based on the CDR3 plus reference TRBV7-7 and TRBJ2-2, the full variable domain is GAGVSQSPRYKVTKRGQDVTLRCDPISSHATLYWYQQALGQGPEFLTYFNYEAQPDKSGLPSDRFSAERPEGSISTLTIQRTEQRDSAMYRCASSPGNWNTGELFFGEGSRLTVL.

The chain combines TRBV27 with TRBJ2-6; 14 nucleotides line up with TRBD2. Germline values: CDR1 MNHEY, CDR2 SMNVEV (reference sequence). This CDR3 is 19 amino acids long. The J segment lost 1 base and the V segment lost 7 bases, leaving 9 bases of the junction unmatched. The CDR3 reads CASTFLGLAGESGANVLTF. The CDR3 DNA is TGTGCCAGCACCTTTTTGGGACTAGCGGGAGAGTCTGGGGCCAACGTCCTGACTTTC.

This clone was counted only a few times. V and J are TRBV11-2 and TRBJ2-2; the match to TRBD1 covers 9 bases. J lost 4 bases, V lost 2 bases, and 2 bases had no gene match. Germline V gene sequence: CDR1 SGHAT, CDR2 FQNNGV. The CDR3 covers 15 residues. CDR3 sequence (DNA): TGTGCCAGCAGCTTAACAGGGGGCTTCACCGGGGAGCTGTTTTTT. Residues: CASSLTGGFTGELFF. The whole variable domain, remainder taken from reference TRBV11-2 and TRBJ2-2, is EAGVAQSPRYKIIEKRQSVAFWCNPISGHATLYWYQQILGQGPKLLIQFQNNGVVDDSQLPKDRFSAERLKGVDSTLKIQPAKLEDSAVYLCASSLTGGFTGELFFGEGSRLTVL.